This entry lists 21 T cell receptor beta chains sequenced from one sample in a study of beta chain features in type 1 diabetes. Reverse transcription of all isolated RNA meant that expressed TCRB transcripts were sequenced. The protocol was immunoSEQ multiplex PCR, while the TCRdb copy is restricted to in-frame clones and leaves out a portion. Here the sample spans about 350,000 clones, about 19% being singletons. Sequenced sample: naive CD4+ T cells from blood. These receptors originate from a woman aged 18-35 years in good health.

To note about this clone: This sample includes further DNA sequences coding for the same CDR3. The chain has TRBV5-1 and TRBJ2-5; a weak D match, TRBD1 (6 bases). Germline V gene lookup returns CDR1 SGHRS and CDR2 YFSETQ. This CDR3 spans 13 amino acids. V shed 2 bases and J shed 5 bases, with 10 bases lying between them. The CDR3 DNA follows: TGCGCCAGCAGCTTTGGGGGCCCGGAGACCCAGTACTTC. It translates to CASSFGGPETQYF.

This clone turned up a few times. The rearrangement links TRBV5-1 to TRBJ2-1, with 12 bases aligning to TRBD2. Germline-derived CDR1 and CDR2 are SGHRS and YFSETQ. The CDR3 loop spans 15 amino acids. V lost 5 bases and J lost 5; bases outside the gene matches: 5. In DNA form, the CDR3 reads TGCGCCAGCAGTCTTGGACTAGCGGGGAACAATGAGCAGTTCTTC. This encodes CASSLGLAGNNEQFF.

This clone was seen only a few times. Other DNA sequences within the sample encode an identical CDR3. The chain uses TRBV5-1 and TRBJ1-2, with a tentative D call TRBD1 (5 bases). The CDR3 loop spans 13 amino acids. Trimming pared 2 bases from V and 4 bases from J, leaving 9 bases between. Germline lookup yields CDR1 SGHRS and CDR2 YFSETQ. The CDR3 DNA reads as TGCGCCAGCAGCTTCGACAGATCCTATGGCTACACCTTC. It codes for CASSFDRSYGYTF.

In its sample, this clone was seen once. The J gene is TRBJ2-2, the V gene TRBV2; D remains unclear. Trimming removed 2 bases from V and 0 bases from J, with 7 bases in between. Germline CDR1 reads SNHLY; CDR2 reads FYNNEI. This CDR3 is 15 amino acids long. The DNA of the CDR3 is TGTGCCAGCAGTGAAATGAGCTCGAACACCGGGGAGCTGTTTTTT. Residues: CASSEMSSNTGELFF. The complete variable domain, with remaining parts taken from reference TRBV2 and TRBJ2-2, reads EPEVTQTPSHQVTQMGQEVILRCVPISNHLYFYWYRQILGQKVEFLVSFYNNEISEKSEIFDDQFSVERPDGSNFTLKIRSTKLEDSAMYFCASSEMSSNTGELFFGEGSRLTVL.

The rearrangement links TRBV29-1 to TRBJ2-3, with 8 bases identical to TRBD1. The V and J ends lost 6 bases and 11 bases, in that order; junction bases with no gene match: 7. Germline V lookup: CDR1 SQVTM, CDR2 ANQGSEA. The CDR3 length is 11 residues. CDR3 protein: CSVEDRAKQYF. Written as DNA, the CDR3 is TGCAGCGTGGAGGACAGGGCAAAGCAGTATTTT.

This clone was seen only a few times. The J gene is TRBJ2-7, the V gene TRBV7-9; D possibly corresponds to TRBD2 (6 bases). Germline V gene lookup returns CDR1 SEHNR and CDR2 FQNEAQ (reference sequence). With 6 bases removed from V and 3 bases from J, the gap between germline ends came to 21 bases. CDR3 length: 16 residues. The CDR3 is CASSSISGQGNYEQYF. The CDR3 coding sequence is TGTGCCAGCAGTTCGATAAGCGGGCAGGGTAACTACGAGCAGTACTTC.

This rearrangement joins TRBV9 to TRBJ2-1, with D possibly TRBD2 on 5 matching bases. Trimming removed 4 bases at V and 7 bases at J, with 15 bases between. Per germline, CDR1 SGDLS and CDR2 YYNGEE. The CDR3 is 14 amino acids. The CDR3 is CASSKEGSWNEQFF. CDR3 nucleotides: TGTGCCAGCAGCAAAGAGGGTAGCTGGAATGAGCAGTTCTTC. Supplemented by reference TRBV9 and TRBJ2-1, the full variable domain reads DSGVTQTPKHLITATGQRVTLRCSPRSGDLSVYWYQQSLDQGLQFLIQYYNGEERAKGNILERFSAQQFPDLHSELNLSSLELGDSALYFCASSKEGSWNEQFFGPGTRLTVL.

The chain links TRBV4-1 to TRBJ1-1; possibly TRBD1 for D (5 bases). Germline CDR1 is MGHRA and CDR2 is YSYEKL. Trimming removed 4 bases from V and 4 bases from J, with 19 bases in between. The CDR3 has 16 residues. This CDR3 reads CASSPTFLTRATEAFF. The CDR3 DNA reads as TGCGCCAGCAGCCCGACCTTTTTAACCAGGGCCACTGAAGCTTTCTTT.

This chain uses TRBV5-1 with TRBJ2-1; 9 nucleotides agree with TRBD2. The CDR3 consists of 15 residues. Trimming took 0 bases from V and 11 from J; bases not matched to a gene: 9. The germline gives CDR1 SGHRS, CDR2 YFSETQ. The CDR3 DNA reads TGCGCCAGCAGCTTGGTGGCTAGCGGGGCCCACCAGCAGTTCTTC. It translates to CASSLVASGAHQQFF.

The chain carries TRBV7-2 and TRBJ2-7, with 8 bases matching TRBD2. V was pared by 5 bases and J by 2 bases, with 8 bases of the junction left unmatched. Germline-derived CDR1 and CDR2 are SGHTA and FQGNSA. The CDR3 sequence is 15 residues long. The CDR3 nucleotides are TGTGCCAGCAGCATCCTAAGCGGGAGCGCCTACGAGCAGTACTTC. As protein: CASSILSGSAYEQYF.

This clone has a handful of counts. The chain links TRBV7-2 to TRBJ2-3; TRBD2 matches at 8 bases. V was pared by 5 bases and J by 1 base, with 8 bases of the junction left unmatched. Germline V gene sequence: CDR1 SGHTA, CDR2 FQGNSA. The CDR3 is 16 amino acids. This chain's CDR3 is CASSASSGAGTDTQYF. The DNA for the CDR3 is TGTGCCAGCAGCGCCAGTAGCGGGGCAGGCACAGATACGCAGTATTTT. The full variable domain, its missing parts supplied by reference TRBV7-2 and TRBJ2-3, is GAGVSQSPSNKVTEKGKDVELRCDPISGHTALYWYRQSLGQGLEFLIYFQGNSAPDKSGLPSDRFSAERTGGSVSTLTIQRTQQEDSAVYLCASSASSGAGTDTQYFGPGTRLTVL.

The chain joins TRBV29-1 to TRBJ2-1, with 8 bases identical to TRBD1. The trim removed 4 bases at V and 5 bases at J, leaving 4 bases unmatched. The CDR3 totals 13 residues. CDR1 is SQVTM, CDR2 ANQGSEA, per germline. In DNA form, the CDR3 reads TGCAGCGTTGGGAGACAGGGGAACAATGAGCAGTTCTTC. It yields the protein CSVGRQGNNEQFF.

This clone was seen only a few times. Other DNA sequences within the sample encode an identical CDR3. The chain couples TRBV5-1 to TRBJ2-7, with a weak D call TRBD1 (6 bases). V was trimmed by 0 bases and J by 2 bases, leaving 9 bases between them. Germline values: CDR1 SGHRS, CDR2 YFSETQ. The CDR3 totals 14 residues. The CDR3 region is CASSLVQGTYEQYF. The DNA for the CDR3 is TGCGCCAGCAGCTTGGTGCAGGGGACCTACGAGCAGTACTTC.

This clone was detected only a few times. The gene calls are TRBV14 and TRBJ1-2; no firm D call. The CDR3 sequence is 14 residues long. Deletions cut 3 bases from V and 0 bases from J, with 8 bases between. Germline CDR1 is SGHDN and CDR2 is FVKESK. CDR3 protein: CASSHAHTNYGYTF. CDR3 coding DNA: TGTGCCAGCAGCCACGCACACACTAACTATGGCTACACCTTC.

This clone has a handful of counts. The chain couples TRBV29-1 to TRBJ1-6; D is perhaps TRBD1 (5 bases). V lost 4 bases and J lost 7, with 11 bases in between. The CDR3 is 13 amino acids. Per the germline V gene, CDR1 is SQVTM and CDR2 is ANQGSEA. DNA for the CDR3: TGCAGCGTTGCCGGGGGACCCAATTCACCCCTCCACTTT. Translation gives CSVAGGPNSPLHF.

This chain's CDR3 is CASSQSSCGTGATYGNQPQHF. The CDR3 nucleotides read TGCGCCAGCAGTCAATCGTCCTGCGGGACAGGGGCGACATATGGCAATCAGCCCCAGCATTTT. The chain combines TRBV23-1 with TRBJ1-5; 10 bases align to TRBD1. TRBV23-1 is known as an ORF, though its function is uncertain. Trimming took 0 bases from V and 2 from J; bases not matched to a gene: 16. The CDR3 is 21 amino acids.

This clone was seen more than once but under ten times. The CDR3 reads CAWASGRATGELFF. The CDR3 region has the DNA TGTGCCTGGGCTAGCGGGAGGGCCACCGGGGAGCTGTTTTTT. The gene calls are TRBV30 and TRBJ2-2; 12 nucleotides match TRBD2. The CDR3 runs to 14 residues. Germline V lookup: CDR1 GTSNPN, CDR2 SVGIG (reference sequence). The ends lost 5 bases at V and 4 bases at J; junction bases unmatched: 2.

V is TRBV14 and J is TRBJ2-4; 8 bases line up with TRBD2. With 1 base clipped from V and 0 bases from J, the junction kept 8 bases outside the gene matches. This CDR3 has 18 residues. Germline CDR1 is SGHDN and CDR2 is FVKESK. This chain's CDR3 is CASSQVRGGRLAKNIQYF. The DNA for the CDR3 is TGTGCCAGCAGCCAAGTTCGGGGGGGCCGTCTAGCCAAAAACATTCAGTACTTC.

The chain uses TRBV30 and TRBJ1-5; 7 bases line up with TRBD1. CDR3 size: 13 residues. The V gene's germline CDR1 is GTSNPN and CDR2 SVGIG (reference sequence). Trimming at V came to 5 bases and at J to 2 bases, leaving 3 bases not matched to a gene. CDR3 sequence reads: CAWAGGGNQPQHF. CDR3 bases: TGTGCCTGGGCAGGGGGTGGCAATCAGCCCCAGCATTTT.

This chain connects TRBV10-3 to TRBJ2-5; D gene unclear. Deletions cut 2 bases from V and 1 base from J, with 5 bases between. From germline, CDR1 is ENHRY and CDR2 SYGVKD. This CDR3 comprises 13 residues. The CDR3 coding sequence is TGTGCCATCAGTGAGGGCGGCCAAGAGACCCAGTACTTC. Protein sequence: CAISEGGQETQYF.

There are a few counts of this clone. The CDR3 loop is CASSRTSGSSYEQYF. Written as DNA, the CDR3 is TGTGCCAGCTCGCGGACTAGCGGGTCCTCCTACGAGCAGTACTTC. V and J are TRBV18 and TRBJ2-7; 11 nucleotides match TRBD2. The CDR3 has 15 residues. V shed 6 bases and J 0 bases; nucleotides not matched to a gene: 4. The germline CDR1 and CDR2 sequences are KGHSH and LQKENI.